This TCR beta chain was observed in a study of T cell changes during pregnancy in multiple sclerosis. The method was immunoSEQ multiplex PCR; TCRdb's version includes in-frame clones alone and lacks a portion of them. The sample lists tens of thousands of clones; approximately 90% were seen once. The germline gives CDR1 LGHNA, CDR2 YNFKEQ. The CDR3 extends over 15 amino acids. V was pared by 3 bases and J by 9 bases, with 10 bases of the junction left unmatched. Sequencing was performed on CD4+ T cells from peripheral blood mononuclear cells, taken before pregnancy. The rearrangement uses TRBV4-2 and TRBJ2-1, with 8 bases that match TRBD2. This TCR came from a female donor with multiple sclerosis, enrolled in a pregnancy study. DNA for the CDR3: TGTGCCAGCAGCCAGGCAGCGGGAGTCGGCGGTGAGCAGTTCTTC. Protein sequence: CASSQAAGVGGEQFF.